The present T cell receptor (beta chain) was sequenced within a study of OX40 agonist ivuxolimab in advanced cancers. Background on the whole study: The costimulatory receptor OX40 (CD134) was targeted by ivuxolimab, a fully human IgG2 agonistic monoclonal antibody. Intravenous ivuxolimab was administered to patients every 2 weeks at six dose levels: 0.01, 0.1, 0.3, 1.5, 3 and 10 mg/kg. Of the roughly 50 dose-escalation patients, hepatocellular carcinoma was present in around 20, melanoma in about 15, renal cell carcinoma in 9 and head and neck cancer in 9. The dose-escalation cohort was 82.7% male with a mean age of roughly 62 years, ranging from about 23 to 85. Prior anti-PD-1, anti-PD-L1 or anti-CTLA-4 therapy was permitted, and 40% of dose-escalation patients had received checkpoint inhibitors. Partial responses were achieved by three dose-escalation patients, of whom one had hepatocellular carcinoma and two had cutaneous melanoma. The point of sequencing TCRbeta in the periphery was to test whether ivuxolimab changed TCR sequence diversity and drove clonal T-cell expansion. The paper reports the monotherapy dose-escalation portion (N of about 50 patients) of the phase I ivuxolimab trial. Overall results and qualifications from the work: The antigen specificity of the clonally expanded peripheral T cells was not determined. Partial responders in the 0.1-3.0 mg/kg groups had among the lowest normalized peripheral clonal expansion, especially among CD8+ T cells. After ivuxolimab, expanded clones were on average more numerous among CD8+ T cells than among CD4+ T cells. At doses from 0.1 to 3.0 mg/kg, clonal expansion was seen in both CD4+ and CD8+ blood T cells between baseline and week 6. Low levels of normalized T-cell clonal expansion were also seen in some patients who did not respond.

Looking up the germline V gene yields CDR1 MNHNS and CDR2 SASEGT. V is trimmed back by 6 bases and J by 1 base, and the junction contains 2 bases that no gene match accounts for. The CDR3 contains 14 residues, cysteine and phenylalanine counted. The CDR3 DNA has 42 bases and is translated from base 1. Concerning this clone itself: Its antigen remains unidentified. Qualities for individual bases were not recorded, and no much larger clone is one base off.

For sequencing of the TCRbeta CDR3 region, genomic DNA was extracted from the sorted cells. The immunoSEQ Assay was used for sequencing of TCRbeta CDR3 regions. What TCRdb holds here is the immuneACCESS table cut down to in-frame rearrangements. Part of the clones is not present; checked against another copy, under half of the missing clones reflect an unresolved V gene, and the others are unexplained. Recorded for this sample are tens of thousands of clones; about 90% of them occurred a single time. The ten largest clones take up 0.51% of the sample. The trial excluded patients who had a history of autoimmune disease or who were on systemic immunosuppression. Peripheral blood for TCR sequencing was collected from all dose cohorts at baseline, on cycle 4 day 1, and on cycle 7 day 1. The samples were drawn from a first-in-human, open-label, multicenter phase I dose-escalation trial of ivuxolimab. Adults with locally advanced or metastatic melanoma, renal cell, hepatocellular, or head and neck squamous cell carcinoma were enrolled in the trial. Before TCR sequencing, CD4+ T cells and CD8+ T cells were sorted from peripheral blood as separate populations.

The chain is made from TRBV6-1 and TRBJ1-2; TRBD1 matches 10 bases in the middle. The TCR was taken from an adult with an advanced solid tumor such as melanoma, head and neck, liver or kidney cancer. The material was CD4+ or CD8+ T cells sorted from blood, obtained in a trial of the OX40 agonist ivuxolimab. The nucleotides read TGTGCCAGCAGGACAGGGGGCAATAACTATGGCTACACCTTC. It codes for CASRTGGNNYGYTF.